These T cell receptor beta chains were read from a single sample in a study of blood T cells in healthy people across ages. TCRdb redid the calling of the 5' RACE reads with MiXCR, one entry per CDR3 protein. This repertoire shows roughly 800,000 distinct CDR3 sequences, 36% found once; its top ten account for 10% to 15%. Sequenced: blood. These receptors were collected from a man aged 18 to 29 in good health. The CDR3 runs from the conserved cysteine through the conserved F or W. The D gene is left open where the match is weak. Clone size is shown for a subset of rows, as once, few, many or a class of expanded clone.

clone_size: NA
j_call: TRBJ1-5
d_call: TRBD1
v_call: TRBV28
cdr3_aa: CASSSDRALTLQPQHF
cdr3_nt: TGTGCCAGCAGTTCCGACAGGGCATTAACCCTCCAGCCCCAGCATTTT

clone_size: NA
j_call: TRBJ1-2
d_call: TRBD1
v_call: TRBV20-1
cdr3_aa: CSVKSGTGGAGYTF
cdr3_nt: TGCAGTGTTAAATCCGGGACAGGGGGCGCCGGCTACACCTTC

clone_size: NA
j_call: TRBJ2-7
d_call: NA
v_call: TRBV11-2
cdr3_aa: CASSPLGPFCEQYF
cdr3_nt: TGTGCCAGCAGCCCCCTCGGTCCGTTTTGCGAGCAGTACTTC

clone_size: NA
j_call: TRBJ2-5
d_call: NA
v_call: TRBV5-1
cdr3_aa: CASSLNQGTQYF
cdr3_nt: TGCGCCAGCAGCTTGAACCAAGGGACCCAGTACTTC

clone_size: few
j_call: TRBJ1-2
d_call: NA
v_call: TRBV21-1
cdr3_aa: CASSKAPGQPLNYGYTF
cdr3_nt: TGTGCCAGCAGCAAAGCCCCGGGACAGCCTCTCAACTATGGCTACACCTTC

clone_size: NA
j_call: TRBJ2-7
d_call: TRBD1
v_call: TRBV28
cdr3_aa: CASGFLFGTGVYEQYF
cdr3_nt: TGTGCCAGCGGATTCCTATTCGGGACAGGGGTCTACGAGCAGTACTTC

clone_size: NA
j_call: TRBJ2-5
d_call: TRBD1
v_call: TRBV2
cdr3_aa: CASIDQPGQGYQETQYF
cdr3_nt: TGTGCCAGCATAGACCAGCCGGGACAGGGGTACCAAGAGACCCAGTACTTC

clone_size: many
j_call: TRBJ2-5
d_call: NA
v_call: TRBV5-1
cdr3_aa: CASSSAQTRSVETQYF
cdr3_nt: TGCGCCAGCAGCTCCGCCCAGACTAGATCCGTAGAGACCCAGTACTTC

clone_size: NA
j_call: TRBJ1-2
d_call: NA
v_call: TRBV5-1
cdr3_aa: CASSGRHPSYGYTF
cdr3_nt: TGCGCCAGCAGCGGGCGACACCCTAGCTATGGCTACACCTTC

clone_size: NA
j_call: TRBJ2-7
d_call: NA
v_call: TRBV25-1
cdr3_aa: CASSGTGGSEHEQYF
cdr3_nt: TGTGCCAGCAGTGGCACCGGGGGCTCAGAACACGAGCAGTACTTC

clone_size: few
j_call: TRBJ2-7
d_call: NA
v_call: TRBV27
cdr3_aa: CASSAQGGTYEQYF
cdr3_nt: TGTGCCAGCAGTGCCCAGGGTGGGACCTACGAGCAGTACTTC